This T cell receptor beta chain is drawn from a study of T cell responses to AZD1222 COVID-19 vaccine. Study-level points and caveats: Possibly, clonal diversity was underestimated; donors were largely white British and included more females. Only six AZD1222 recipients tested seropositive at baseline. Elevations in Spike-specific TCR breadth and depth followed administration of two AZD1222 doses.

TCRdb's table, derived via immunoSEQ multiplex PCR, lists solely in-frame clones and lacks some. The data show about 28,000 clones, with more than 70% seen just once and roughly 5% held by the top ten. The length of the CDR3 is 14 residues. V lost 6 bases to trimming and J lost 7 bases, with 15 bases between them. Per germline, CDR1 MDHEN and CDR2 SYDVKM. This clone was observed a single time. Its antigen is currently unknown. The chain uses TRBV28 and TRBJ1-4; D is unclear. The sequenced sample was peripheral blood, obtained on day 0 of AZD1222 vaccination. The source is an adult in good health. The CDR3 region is CASSPQSPGEKLFF. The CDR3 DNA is TGTGCCAGCAGCCCTCAGTCTCCGGGTGAAAAACTGTTTTTT.